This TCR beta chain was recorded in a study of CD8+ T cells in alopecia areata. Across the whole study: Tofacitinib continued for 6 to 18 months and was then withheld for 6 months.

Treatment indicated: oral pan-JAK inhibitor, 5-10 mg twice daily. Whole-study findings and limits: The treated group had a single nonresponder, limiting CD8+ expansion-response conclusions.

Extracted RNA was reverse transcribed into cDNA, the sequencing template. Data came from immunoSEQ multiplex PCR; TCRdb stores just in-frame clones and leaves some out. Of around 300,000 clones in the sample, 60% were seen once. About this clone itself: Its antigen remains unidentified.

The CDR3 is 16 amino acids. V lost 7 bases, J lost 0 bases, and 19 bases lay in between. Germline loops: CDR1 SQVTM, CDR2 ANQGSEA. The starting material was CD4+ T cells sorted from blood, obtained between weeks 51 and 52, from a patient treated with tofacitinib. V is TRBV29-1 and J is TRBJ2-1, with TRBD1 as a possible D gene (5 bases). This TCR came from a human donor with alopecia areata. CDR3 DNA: TGCAGCGGGTCCTTGACAGCGAGAAGCTCCTACAATGAGCAGTTCTTC. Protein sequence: CSGSLTARSSYNEQFF.